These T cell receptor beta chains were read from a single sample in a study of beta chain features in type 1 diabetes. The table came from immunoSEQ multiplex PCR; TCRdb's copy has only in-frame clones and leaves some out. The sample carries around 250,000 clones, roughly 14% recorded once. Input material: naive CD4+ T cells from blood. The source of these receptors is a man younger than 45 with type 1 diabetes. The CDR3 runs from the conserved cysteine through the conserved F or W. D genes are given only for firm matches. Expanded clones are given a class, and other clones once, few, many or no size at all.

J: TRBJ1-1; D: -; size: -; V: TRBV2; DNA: TGTGCCAGCAGTGTTGTCCCCCGCACTGAAGCTTTCTTT; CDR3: CASSVVPRTEAFF
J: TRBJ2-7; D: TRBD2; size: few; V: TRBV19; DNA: TGTGCCAGTAGCTCTGCTGGGGGGGGGTACGAGCAGTACTTC; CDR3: CASSSAGGGYEQYF
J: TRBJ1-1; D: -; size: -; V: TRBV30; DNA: TGTGCCTGGAGTGGAGTGGGGCCTTACACTGAAGCTTTCTTT; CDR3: CAWSGVGPYTEAFF
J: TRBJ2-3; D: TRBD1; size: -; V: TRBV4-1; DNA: TGCGCCAGCAGCCAAATGGGACAGCGGCTGAACACAGATACGCAGTATTTT; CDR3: CASSQMGQRLNTDTQYF
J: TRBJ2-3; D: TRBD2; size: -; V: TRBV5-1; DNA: TGCGCCAGCAGCTTGGGGACTAGCGGGGGGATCACAGATACGCAGTATTTT; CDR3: CASSLGTSGGITDTQYF
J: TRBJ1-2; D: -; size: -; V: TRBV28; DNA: TGTGCCAGCAGACTTAGACAGACTGGCTACACCTTC; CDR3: CASRLRQTGYTF
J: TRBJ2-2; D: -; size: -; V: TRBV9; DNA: TGTGCCAGCAGCTCCCGGATGGGGAGGAACACCGGGGAGCTGTTTTTT; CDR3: CASSSRMGRNTGELFF
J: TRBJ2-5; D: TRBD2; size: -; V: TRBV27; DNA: TGTGCCAGCAGTTTCGGGGGGACTTCACAAGAGACCCAGTACTTC; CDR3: CASSFGGTSQETQYF
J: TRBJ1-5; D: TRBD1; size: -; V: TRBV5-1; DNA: TGCGCCAGCAGCTTGGTGGGACAGGGGCAGCCCCAGCATTTT; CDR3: CASSLVGQGQPQHF
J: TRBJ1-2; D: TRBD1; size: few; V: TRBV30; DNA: TGTGCCTGGAGTGTACAGGGGATATACTATGGCTACACCTTC; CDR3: CAWSVQGIYYGYTF
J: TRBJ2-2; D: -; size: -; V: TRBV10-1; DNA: TGCGCCAGCAGTGATCAGCGAGGAGGCACCGGGGAGCTGTTTTTT; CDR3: CASSDQRGGTGELFF
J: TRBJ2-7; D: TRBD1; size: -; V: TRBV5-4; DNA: TGTGCCAGCAGCCCCCAGGGACAGGGGGCGCACGAGCAGTACTTC; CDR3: CASSPQGQGAHEQYF
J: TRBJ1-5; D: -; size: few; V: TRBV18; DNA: TGTGCCAGCTCACCCGGGGCAGGGGACAATCAGCCCCAGCATTTT; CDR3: CASSPGAGDNQPQHF